This paragraph reports one TCR beta chain. What it binds is not known. This sample is drawn from a study of cytomegalovirus exposure and HLA in healthy donors. The method was immunoSEQ multiplex PCR; TCRdb's version includes in-frame clones alone and lacks a portion of them. The profile shows more than 250,000 clones, 86% of them singletons. Whole-study results and caveats: Associated with cytomegalovirus, according to the listing, were 164 TCR beta chains.

The sequence was obtained from a woman aged 18-35 years in good health and CMV-seronegative. The source material was PBMCs.

The CDR3 DNA sequence: TGTGCCAGCAGCCGGGGAGTAACTGAAGCTTTCTTT. Amino acids: CASSRGVTEAFF. J is TRBJ1-1 and V is TRBV5-6; D remains unclear. Germline assignment: CDR1 SGHDT and CDR2 YYEEEE. This CDR3 has 12 residues. Trimming left V 4 bases short and J 5 bases short, with 9 bases between.